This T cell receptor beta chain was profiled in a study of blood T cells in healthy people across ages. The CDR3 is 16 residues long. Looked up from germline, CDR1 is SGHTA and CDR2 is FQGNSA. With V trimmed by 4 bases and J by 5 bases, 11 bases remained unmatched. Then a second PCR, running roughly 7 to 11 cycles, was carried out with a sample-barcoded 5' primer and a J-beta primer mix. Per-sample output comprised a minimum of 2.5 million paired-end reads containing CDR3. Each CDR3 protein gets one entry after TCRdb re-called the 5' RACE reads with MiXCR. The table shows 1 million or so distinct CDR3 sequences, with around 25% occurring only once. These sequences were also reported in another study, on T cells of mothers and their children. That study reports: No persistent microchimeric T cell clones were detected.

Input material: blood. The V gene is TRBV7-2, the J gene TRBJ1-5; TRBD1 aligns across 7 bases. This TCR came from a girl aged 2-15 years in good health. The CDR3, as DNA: TGTGCCAGCAGCTACTCAGGGGGGGCTACGGATCAGCCCCAGCATTTT. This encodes CASSYSGGATDQPQHF.